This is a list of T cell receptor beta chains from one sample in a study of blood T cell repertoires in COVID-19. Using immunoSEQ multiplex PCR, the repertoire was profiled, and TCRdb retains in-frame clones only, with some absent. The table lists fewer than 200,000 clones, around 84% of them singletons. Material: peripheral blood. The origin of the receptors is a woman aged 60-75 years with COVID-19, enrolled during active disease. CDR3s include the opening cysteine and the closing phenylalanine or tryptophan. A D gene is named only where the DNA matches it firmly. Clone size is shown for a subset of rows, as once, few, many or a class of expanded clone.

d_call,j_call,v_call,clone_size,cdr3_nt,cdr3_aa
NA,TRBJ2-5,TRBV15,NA,TGTGCCACCAGCAGGGGACAAGGGGTGGCCCGGAACTTC,CATSRGQGVARNF
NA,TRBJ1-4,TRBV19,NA,TGTGCCAGTAGTATTCAGCGGACTAATGAAAAACTGTTTTTT,CASSIQRTNEKLFF
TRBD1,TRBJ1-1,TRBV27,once,TGTGCCAGCAGTTTATCCCAGGACAGGATGAGAGCTTTCTTT,CASSLSQDRMRAFF
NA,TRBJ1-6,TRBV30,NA,TGTGCCTGGACTATGGAACTAAGATCACCCCTCCACTTT,CAWTMELRSPLHF
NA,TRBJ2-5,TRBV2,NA,TGTGCCAGCACCCCAAATTCAGTCCAAGAGACCCAGTACTTC,CASTPNSVQETQYF
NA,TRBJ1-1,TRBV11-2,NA,TGTGCCAGCAGGAGGACAGCGAACACTGAAGCTTTCTTT,CASRRTANTEAFF
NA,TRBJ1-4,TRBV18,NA,TGTGCCAGCTCACCCGGAACGGGGGTAGGGGAAAAACTGTTTTTT,CASSPGTGVGEKLFF
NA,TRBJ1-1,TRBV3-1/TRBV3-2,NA,TGTGCCAGCAGCCAAGTCTCCTTTCTGGGCTTGAACACTGAAGCTTTCTTT,CASSQVSFLGLNTEAFF
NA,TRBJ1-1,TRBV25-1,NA,TGTGCCAGCAGGAGACAGGAGAACACTGAAGCTTTCTTT,CASRRQENTEAFF
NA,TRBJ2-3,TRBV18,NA,TGTGCCAGCTCACCACCAGCGGGCACAGATACGCAGTATTTT,CASSPPAGTDTQYF